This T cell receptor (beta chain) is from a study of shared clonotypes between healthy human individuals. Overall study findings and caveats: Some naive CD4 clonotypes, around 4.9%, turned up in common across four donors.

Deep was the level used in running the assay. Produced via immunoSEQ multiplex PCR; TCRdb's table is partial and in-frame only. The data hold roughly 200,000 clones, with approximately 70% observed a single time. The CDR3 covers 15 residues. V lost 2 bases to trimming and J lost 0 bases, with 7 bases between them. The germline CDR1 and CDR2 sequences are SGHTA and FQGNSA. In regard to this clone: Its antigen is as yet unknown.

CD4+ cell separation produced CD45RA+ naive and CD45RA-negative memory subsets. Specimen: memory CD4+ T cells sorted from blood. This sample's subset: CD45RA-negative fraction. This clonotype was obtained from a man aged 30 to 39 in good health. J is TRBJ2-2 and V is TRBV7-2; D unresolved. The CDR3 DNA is TGTGCCAGCAGCTTATTATCATCGAACACCGGGGAGCTGTTTTTT. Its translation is CASSLLSSNTGELFF.